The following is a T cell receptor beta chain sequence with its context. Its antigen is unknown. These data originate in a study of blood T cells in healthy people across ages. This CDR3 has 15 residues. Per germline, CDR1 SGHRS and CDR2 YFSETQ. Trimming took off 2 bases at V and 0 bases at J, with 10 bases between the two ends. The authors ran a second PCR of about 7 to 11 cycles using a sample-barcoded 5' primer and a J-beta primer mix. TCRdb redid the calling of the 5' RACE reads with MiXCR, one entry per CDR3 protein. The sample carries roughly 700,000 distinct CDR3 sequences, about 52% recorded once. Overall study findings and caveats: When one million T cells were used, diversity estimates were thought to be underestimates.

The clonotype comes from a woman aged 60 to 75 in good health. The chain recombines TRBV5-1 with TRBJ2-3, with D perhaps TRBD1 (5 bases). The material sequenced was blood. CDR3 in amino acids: CASSFQDSSTDTQYF. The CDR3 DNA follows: TGCGCCAGCAGCTTCCAAGACAGCAGCACAGATACGCAGTATTTT.